This TCR beta chain was identified during a study of blood T cell repertoires in COVID-19. Generated by immunoSEQ multiplex PCR, the TCRdb table keeps only in-frame clones and is missing some. This table holds around 110,000 clones, around four fifths found once. CDR1 and CDR2 from the germline V gene are SGHTA and FQGNSA. This CDR3 has 15 amino acids. The germline V and J ends were trimmed by 2 bases and 0 bases, with 8 bases remaining between them. This chain connects TRBV7-2 to TRBJ1-5; D is ambiguous. This TCR came from a man aged 55-75 years with active or convalescent COVID-19. The source material was peripheral blood. CDR3 amino acids: CASSLIVNSNQPQHF. CDR3 DNA sequence: TGTGCCAGCAGCTTAATCGTTAATAGCAATCAGCCCCAGCATTTT.